This T cell receptor (beta chain) came from a study of Tregs in tolerant kidney transplant recipients. Clones were read by immunoSEQ multiplex PCR, and TCRdb kept only the in-frame ones, dropping some. The table has around 31,000 clones, over 65% seen once. As for this clone: Its antigen is as yet unknown.

The clonotype was recovered from a human donor in good health. The sequencing sample was made of Tregs from blood cultured with allogeneic cells.

CDR3 sequence: CASRTLSNQPQHF. CDR3 bases: TGTGCCAGCAGGACCCTCAGCAATCAGCCCCAGCATTTT. The rearrangement joins TRBV6-6 to TRBJ1-5; D gene uncertain. In germline, CDR1 is MNHNY, CDR2 SVGAGI (reference sequence). The CDR3 is 13 residues long. V was trimmed by 6 bases and J by 1 base, leaving 7 bases between them.